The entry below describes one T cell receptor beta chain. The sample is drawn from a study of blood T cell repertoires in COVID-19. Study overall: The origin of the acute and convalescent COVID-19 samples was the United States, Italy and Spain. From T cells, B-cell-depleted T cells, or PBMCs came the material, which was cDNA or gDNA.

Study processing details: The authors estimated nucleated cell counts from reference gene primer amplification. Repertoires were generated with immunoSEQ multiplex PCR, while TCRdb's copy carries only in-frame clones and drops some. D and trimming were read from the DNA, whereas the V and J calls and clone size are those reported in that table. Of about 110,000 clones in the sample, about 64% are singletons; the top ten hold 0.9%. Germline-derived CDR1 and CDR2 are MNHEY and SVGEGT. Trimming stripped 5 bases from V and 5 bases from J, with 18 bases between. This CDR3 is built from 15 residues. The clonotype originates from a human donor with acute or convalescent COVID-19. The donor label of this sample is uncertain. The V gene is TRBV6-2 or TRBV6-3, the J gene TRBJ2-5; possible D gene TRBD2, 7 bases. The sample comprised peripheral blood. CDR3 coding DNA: TGTGCCAGCAGTCTGAATGGGGGGGCACTGGAGACCCAGTACTTC. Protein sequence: CASSLNGGALETQYF.